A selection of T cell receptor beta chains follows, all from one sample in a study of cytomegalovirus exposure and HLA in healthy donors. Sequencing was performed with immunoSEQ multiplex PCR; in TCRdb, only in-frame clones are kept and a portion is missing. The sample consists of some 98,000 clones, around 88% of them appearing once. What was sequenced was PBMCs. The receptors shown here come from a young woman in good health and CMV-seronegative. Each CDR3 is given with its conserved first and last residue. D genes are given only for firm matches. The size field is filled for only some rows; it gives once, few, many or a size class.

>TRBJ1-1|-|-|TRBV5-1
TGCGCCAGCAGCCCGGGCGGGGCCCGCATGAACACTGAAGCTTTCTTT
CASSPGGARMNTEAFF
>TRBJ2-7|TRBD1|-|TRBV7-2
TGTGCCAGCAGCTCCGCAGGGACAGGTCCCTACGAGCAGTACTTC
CASSSAGTGPYEQYF
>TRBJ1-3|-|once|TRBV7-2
TGTGCCAGCAGCTTAATAGGGGCACGTAGCGGAAACACCATATATTTT
CASSLIGARSGNTIYF
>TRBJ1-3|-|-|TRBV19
TGTGCCAGCCATCAGGGTGGCTCTGGAAACACCATATATTTT
CASHQGGSGNTIYF
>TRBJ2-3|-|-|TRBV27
TGTGCCAGCAGAGCCACAGATACGCAGTATTTT
CASRATDTQYF
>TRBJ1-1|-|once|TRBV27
TGTGCCAGCAGTCCCCAGCGAATGAACACTGAAGCTTTCTTT
CASSPQRMNTEAFF
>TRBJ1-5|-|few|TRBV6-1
TGTGCCAGCAGCGAGGTGACCAGCAATCAGCCCCAGCATTTT
CASSEVTSNQPQHF
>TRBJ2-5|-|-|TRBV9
TGTGCCAGCAGCAACGGCGGCAGACAGTACCAAGAGACCCAGTACTTC
CASSNGGRQYQETQYF
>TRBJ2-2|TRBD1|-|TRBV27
TGTGCCAGCAGTCCATACCAGGGGACAGGGACCGGGGAGCTGTTTTTT
CASSPYQGTGTGELFF
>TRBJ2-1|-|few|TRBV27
TGTGCCAGCAGTTTAGCTACAGGTTCCTACAATGAGCAGTTCTTC
CASSLATGSYNEQFF
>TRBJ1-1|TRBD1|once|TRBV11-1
TGTGCCAGCAGCCCTCAAATGAGGGGGCGGGAAACTGAAGCTTTCTTT
CASSPQMRGRETEAFF
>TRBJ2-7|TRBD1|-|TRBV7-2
TGTGCCAGCAGCTCCTACAGGGGCCCTTCCTACGAGCAGTACTTC
CASSSYRGPSYEQYF
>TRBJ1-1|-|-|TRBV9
TGTGCCAGCAGCGTGGGCGATGGGCCTGAAGCTTTCTTT
CASSVGDGPEAFF
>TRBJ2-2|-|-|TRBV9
TGTGCCAGCAGCGTAGCTCCTGGGGCTCCCTCCGGGGAGCTGTTTTTT
CASSVAPGAPSGELFF
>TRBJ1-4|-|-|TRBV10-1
TGCGCCAGCAGTCTCCAGGGTCCTAATGAAAAACTGTTTTTT
CASSLQGPNEKLFF
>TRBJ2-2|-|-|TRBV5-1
TGCGCCAGCAGCTTGGTGGCGGGCGCGGGGGAGCTGTTTTTT
CASSLVAGAGELFF
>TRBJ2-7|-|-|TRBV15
TGTGCCACCAGCAGACGTAAAACTGGGAGCTCCTACGAGCAGTACTTC
CATSRRKTGSSYEQYF
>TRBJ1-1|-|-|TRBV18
TGTGCCAGCTCACCGGACAGCCCTGAAGCTTTCTTT
CASSPDSPEAFF
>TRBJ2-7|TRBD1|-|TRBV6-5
TGTGCCAGCAGCCTAACCGGGACAGGCACCTACGAGCAGTACTTC
CASSLTGTGTYEQYF
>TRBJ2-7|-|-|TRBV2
TGTGCCAGCAGTGTACCTTTGTCCGGACGGGGGTCTACCGAGCAGTACTTC
CASSVPLSGRGSTEQYF
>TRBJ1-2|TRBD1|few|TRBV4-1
TGCGCCAGCAGCCGACTTCCTCGGGACAGTCTTATCTATGGCTACACCTTC
CASSRLPRDSLIYGYTF
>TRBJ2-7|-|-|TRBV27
TGTGCCAGCAGGGACTTGTTCTACGAGCAGTACTTC
CASRDLFYEQYF
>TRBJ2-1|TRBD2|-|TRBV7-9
TGTGCCAGCAGCTCGTACCGTCTCGGCGGGAGGAACAATGAGCAGTTCTTC
CASSSYRLGGRNNEQFF
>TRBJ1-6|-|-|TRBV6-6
TGTGCCAGCAGGACGGGGGGCAGGGCGTACTCACCCCTCCACTTT
CASRTGGRAYSPLHF
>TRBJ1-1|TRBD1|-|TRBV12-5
TGTGCTAGTGGTTTGGTACTTAGGCGGACAGGGGAGGACACTGAAGCTTTCTTT
CASGLVLRRTGEDTEAFF
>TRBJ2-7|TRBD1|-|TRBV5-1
TGCGCCAGCAGCTCGGGACAGGGTACCTACGAGCAGTACTTC
CASSSGQGTYEQYF
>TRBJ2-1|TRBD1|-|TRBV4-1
TGCGCCAGCAGCCCTGGACAGGGGGCTATGAATGAGCAGTTCTTC
CASSPGQGAMNEQFF
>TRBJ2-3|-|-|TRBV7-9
TGTGCCCAGACTAGCACAGATACGCAGTATTTT
CAQTSTDTQYF
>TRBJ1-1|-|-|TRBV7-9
TGTGCCATCCCCTCTATGAACACTGAAGCTTTCTTT
CAIPSMNTEAFF
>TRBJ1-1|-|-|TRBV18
TGTGCCAGCTCACGGACAGTGGGAGCTTTCTTT
CASSRTVGAFF
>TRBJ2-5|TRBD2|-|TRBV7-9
TGTGCCAGCAGCCGCCTGAGGCCAGCGGGAATCGTGGAGACCCAGTACTTC
CASSRLRPAGIVETQYF
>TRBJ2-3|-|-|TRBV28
TGTGCCAGCAGTTCCCCATACAAACTAGCCACCACAGATACGCAGTATTTT
CASSSPYKLATTDTQYF
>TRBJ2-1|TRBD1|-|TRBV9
TGTGCCAGCAGCGCCCGACAGGGGGCGGGCTCCTACAATGAGCAGTTCTTC
CASSARQGAGSYNEQFF
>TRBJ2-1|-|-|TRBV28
TGTGCCAGCAGTTTGGCGGGTGACTGGACCAATGAGCAGTTCTTC
CASSLAGDWTNEQFF
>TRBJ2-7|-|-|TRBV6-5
TGTGCCGCCCTGCCCCCGGAGGAGCAGTACTTC
CAALPPEEQYF
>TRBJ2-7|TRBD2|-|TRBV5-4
TGTGCCAGCAGCCCGGGCGCGGGGGGATACGAGCAGTACTTC
CASSPGAGGYEQYF
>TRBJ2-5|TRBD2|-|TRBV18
TGTGCCAGCTCACCAGATCGCGGGGGGCTTCGCGGGGAGACCCAGTACTTC
CASSPDRGGLRGETQYF
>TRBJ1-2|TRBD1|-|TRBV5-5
TGTGCCAGCAGCTTGGCCCCCAGGGGGGACTATGGCTACACCTTC
CASSLAPRGDYGYTF
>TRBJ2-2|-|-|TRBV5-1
TGCGCCAGCAGCTTTTATCCGGGATCGAACACCGGGGAGCTGTTTTTT
CASSFYPGSNTGELFF
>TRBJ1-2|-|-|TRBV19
TGTGCCAGTAGGAGAACAGGGAACTATGGCTACACCTTC
CASRRTGNYGYTF
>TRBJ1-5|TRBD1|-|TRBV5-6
TGTGCCAGCAGCTTCTCAGGGGGCGAGCAGCCCCAGCATTTT
CASSFSGGEQPQHF
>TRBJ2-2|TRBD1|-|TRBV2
TGTGCCGGAAGACAGGGGACGAACACCGGGGAGCTGTTTTTT
CAGRQGTNTGELFF
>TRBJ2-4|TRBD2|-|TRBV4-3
TGCGCCAGCAGCCCACAACTAGCGGGGGAAAACATTCAGTACTTC
CASSPQLAGENIQYF
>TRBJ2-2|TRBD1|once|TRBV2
TGTGCCAGCAGAGGAATACCGGGACAGGACAGGGAAGGAGGCGGGGAGCTGTTTTTT
CASRGIPGQDREGGGELFF
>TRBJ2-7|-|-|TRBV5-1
TGCGCCAGCAGCCCCGCCGGGATTTCCTTCTACGAGCAGTACTTC
CASSPAGISFYEQYF
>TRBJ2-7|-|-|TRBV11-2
TGTGCCAGCAGCACGATGGGTGACGGGTCGCAAAGCTCCTACGAGCAGTACTTC
CASSTMGDGSQSSYEQYF
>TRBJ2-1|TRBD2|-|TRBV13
TGTGCCAGCAGCCGGGGACTCCTCGGGAGGAACAATGAGCAGTTCTTC
CASSRGLLGRNNEQFF
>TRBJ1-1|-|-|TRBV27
TGTGCCAGCAGTCTTAGTGCCTTTAACCCTGAAGCTTTCTTT
CASSLSAFNPEAFF
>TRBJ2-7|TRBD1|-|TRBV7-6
TGTGCCAGCAGCCCCTCCGGGACAGGGGCCCGCGAGCAGTACTTC
CASSPSGTGAREQYF
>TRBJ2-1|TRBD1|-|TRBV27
TGTGCCAGCAGTCCAAGACAGGGGGGAACACCTGACAATGAGCAGTTCTTC
CASSPRQGGTPDNEQFF
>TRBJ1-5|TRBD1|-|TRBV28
TGTGCCAGCAGTTCCTTTGACTGGACAGGGACTCATAGCAATCAGCCCCAGCATTTT
CASSSFDWTGTHSNQPQHF
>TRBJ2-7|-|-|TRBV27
TGTGCCAGCAGTAGACTACGGGGACAACTTTACGAGCAGTACTTC
CASSRLRGQLYEQYF
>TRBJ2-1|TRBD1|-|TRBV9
TGTGCCAGCAGCGTAGGAGGGGGGACAGGTGGCTACAATGAGCAGTTCTTC
CASSVGGGTGGYNEQFF
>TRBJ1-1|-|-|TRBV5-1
TGCGCCAGCAGCTTGGGCGGGGACACTGAAGCTTTCTTT
CASSLGGDTEAFF